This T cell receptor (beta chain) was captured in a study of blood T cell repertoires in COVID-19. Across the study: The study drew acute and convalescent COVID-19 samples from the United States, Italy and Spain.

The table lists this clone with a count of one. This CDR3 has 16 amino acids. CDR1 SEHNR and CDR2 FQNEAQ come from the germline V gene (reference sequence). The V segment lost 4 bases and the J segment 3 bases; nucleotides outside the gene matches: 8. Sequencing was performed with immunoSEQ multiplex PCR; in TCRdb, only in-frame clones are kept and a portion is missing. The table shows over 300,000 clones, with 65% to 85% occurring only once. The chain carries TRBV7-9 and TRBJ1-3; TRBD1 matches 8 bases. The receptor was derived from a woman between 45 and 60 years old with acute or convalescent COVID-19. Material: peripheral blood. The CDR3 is CASSSTDRGDGNTIYF. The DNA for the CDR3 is TGTGCCAGCAGCTCGACCGACAGGGGAGATGGAAACACCATATATTTT.